The sequence of this T cell receptor (beta chain) was determined in a study of blood T cell repertoires in COVID-19. The overall study: Sites across the United States, Italy and Spain contributed samples from acute and convalescent COVID-19.

Source study methods: Nucleated cell counts were estimated from reference gene primer amplification. Clones were read by immunoSEQ multiplex PCR, and TCRdb kept only the in-frame ones, dropping some. That table supplies the V and J calls and clone size; D and trimming were determined from the DNA. The sample lists 95,000 to 150,000 clones, roughly three quarters occurring once. This clone came up once. This TCR was recovered from a man aged 35 to 55 with active or convalescent COVID-19. The material sequenced was peripheral blood.

Written as DNA, the CDR3 is TGTGCCGGGAGCTCCGGGGGGAATTACGAGCAGTACTTC. Amino acid sequence: CAGSSGGNYEQYF. J is TRBJ2-7 and V is TRBV2; 7 bases map to TRBD2. Looked up from germline, CDR1 is SNHLY and CDR2 is FYNNEI. CDR3 length: 13 amino acids. Germline trimming cut 11 bases from V and 4 bases from J; bases unmatched to any gene: 11. The variable domain in full, with the rest retrieved from reference TRBV2 and TRBJ2-7, is EPEVTQTPSHQVTQMGQEVILRCVPISNHLYFYWYRQILGQKVEFLVSFYNNEISEKSEIFDDQFSVERPDGSNFTLKIRSTKLEDSAMYFCAGSSGGNYEQYFGPGTRLTVT.